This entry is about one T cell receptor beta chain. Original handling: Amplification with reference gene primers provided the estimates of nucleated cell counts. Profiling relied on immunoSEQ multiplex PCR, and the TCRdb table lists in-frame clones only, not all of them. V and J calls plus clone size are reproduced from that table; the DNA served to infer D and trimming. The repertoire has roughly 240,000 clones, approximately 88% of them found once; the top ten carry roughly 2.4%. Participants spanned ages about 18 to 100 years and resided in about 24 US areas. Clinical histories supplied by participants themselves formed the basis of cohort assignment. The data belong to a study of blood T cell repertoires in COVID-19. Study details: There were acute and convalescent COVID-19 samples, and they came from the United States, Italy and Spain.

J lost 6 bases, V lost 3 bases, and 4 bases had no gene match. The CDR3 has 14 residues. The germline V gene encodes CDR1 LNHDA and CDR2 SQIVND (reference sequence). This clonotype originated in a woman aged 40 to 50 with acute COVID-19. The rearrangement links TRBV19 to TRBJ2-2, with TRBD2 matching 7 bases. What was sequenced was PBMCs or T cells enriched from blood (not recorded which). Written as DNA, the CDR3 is TGTGCCAGTAGTATCGGCGGGAGCCCCGGGGAGCTGTTTTTT. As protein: CASSIGGSPGELFF.